This paragraph covers one TCR beta chain sequence. The data were taken from a study of blood T cell repertoires in COVID-19. The wider study: Samples representing acute and convalescent COVID-19 were sourced from the United States, Italy and Spain. PBMCs, B-cell-depleted T cells, or T cells were the source of the cDNA or gDNA that made up the material.

Under the authors' procedure: Scientists estimated how many nucleated cells there were by amplifying reference gene primers. The repertoire was sequenced with immunoSEQ multiplex PCR; TCRdb's copy has only in-frame clones and lacks some. V, J and clone size reflect that table, while D and trimming were determined from the DNA. Among about 140,000 clones listed, 88% were seen once. The CDR3 length is 13 residues. Germline-derived CDR1 and CDR2 are MDHEN and SYDVKM. V was shortened by 6 bases and J by 2 bases, with 8 bases between the two germline ends. J is TRBJ1-3 and V is TRBV28, with no clear D. The receptor was derived from a woman aged 50 to 65 with acute or convalescent COVID-19. The sequenced sample consisted of peripheral blood. This CDR3 reads CASSVLAGNTIYF. Written as DNA, the CDR3 is TGTGCCAGCAGCGTACTTGCTGGAAACACCATATATTTT.